Listed here are 18 T cell receptor beta chains from one sample, sequenced in a study of T cells after somatic rescue of genetic block. Measured with immunoSEQ multiplex PCR; TCRdb has only the in-frame clones, and not every one. The sample consists of 68,000 or so clones, around 90% of them appearing once. The sample taken for sequencing was peripheral blood mononuclear cells (PBMCs). These receptors were obtained from a man aged 40-55 years.

The chain links TRBV20-1 to TRBJ2-5, with D uncertain. The CDR3 runs to 11 residues. Germline V lookup: CDR1 DFQATT, CDR2 SNEGSKA (reference sequence). The germline V and J ends were trimmed by 5 bases and 5 bases, with 9 bases remaining between them. CDR3 in DNA: TGCAGTGCTCCCCACTCGGAGACCCAGTACTTC. Its translation is CSAPHSETQYF.

V is TRBV28 and J is TRBJ2-4; D not certain. The CDR3 contains 12 residues. V lost 7 bases to trimming and J lost 7 bases, with 11 bases between them. CDR1 is MDHEN, CDR2 SYDVKM, per germline. CDR3 DNA sequence: TGTGCCAGCAAAACGGCCCAGAACATTCAGTACTTC. Translated: CASKTAQNIQYF.

V and J are TRBV4-1 and TRBJ2-2, with D possibly being TRBD2 (6 bases). This CDR3 has 18 amino acids. Germline V gene sequence: CDR1 MGHRA, CDR2 YSYEKL. Trimming left V 0 bases short and J 0 bases short, with 14 bases between. The CDR3 sequence: CASSQDPRGRSNTGELFF. Written as DNA, the CDR3 is TGCGCCAGCAGCCAAGATCCGCGGGGTAGGTCGAACACCGGGGAGCTGTTTTTT.

The rearrangement uses TRBV29-1 and TRBJ2-5, with 7 nucleotides matching TRBD2. V trimming: 5 bases; J trimming: 5 bases; junction bases outside the gene matches: 8. The CDR3 runs 13 residues. The germline V gene encodes CDR1 SQVTM and CDR2 ANQGSEA. CDR3 sequence: CSVRGSRGETQYF. The CDR3 nucleotides are TGCAGCGTTCGCGGGAGTCGGGGCGAGACCCAGTACTTC.

V and J are TRBV11-2 and TRBJ2-3, with D perhaps being TRBD1 or TRBD2 (5 bases each). The germline gives CDR1 SGHAT, CDR2 FQNNGV. This CDR3 has 14 residues. V was pared by 2 bases and J by 8 bases, with 14 bases between. The CDR3 DNA reads as TGTGCCAGCAGCTTACTCCTTGAGGGACGTACGCAGTATTTT. This sequence encodes CASSLLLEGRTQYF. The variable domain in full, completed from reference TRBV11-2 and TRBJ2-3, reads EAGVAQSPRYKIIEKRQSVAFWCNPISGHATLYWYQQILGQGPKLLIQFQNNGVVDDSQLPKDRFSAERLKGVDSTLKIQPAKLEDSAVYLCASSLLLEGRTQYFGPGTRLTVL.

CDR3 DNA: TGTGCCAGCAGCTTAGCCCCGGGGGTCTCCTACAATGAGCAGTTCTTC. Translating it yields CASSLAPGVSYNEQFF. This chain links TRBV7-2 with TRBJ2-1; D might be TRBD2 (6 bases). The ends were cut back, 0 bases at V and 0 bases at J, with 9 bases in the middle. This CDR3 has 16 amino acids. The germline V gene encodes CDR1 SGHTA and CDR2 FQGNSA.

This clone has more than one count but fewer than ten. The rearrangement links TRBV4-2 to TRBJ2-6; 8 nucleotides match TRBD1. The germline gives CDR1 LGHNA, CDR2 YNFKEQ. The CDR3 is 16 amino acids. The trim removed 4 bases at V and 4 bases at J, leaving 6 bases unmatched. CDR3 sequence: CASSREQGVGANVLTF. As DNA, the CDR3 is TGTGCCAGCAGCCGCGAACAGGGGGTCGGGGCCAACGTCCTGACTTTC.

The chain combines TRBV2 with TRBJ2-2; D not resolved. The CDR3 has 17 residues. Trimming cost V 4 bases and J 0 bases, with 15 bases left between them. Germline CDR1 is SNHLY and CDR2 is FYNNEI. CDR3: CASSASRDWTNTGELFF. In DNA form, the CDR3 reads TGTGCCAGCAGTGCATCTAGAGACTGGACGAACACCGGGGAGCTGTTTTTT.

This clone was seen a single time. The rearrangement links TRBV11-2 to TRBJ2-1, with D unclear. Trimming stripped 6 bases from V and 3 bases from J, with 3 bases between. CDR1 SGHAT and CDR2 FQNNGV come from the germline V gene. This CDR3 is 11 amino acids long. The chain's CDR3 is CASSYYNEQFF. For the CDR3, the DNA is TGTGCCAGCAGTTACTACAATGAGCAGTTCTTC.

This chain connects TRBV7-2 to TRBJ2-5, with 9 bases lining up with TRBD2. The CDR3 contains 17 residues. Germline CDR1 and CDR2: SGHTA and FQGNSA. Losses at the gene ends were 5 bases for V and 5 bases for J; bases not matched to a gene: 15. The CDR3 DNA follows: TGTGCCAGCAGCCCAATCCCTTGGGGGCGGGAGGGGGAGACCCAGTACTTC. Translation gives CASSPIPWGREGETQYF. Using reference TRBV7-2 and TRBJ2-5 for the parts outside the CDR3, the full variable domain is GAGVSQSPSNKVTEKGKDVELRCDPISGHTALYWYRQSLGQGLEFLIYFQGNSAPDKSGLPSDRFSAERTGGSVSTLTIQRTQQEDSAVYLCASSPIPWGREGETQYFGPGTRLLVL.

This chain links TRBV19 with TRBJ2-1; 7 bases line up with TRBD1. The CDR3 has 16 amino acids. Germline V gene data show CDR1 as LNHDA and CDR2 as SQIVND (reference sequence). J gave up 4 bases and V 4 bases, and 10 bases lay outside the gene matches. Written as DNA, the CDR3 is TGTGCCAGTAGTACCGCGACAGGGCCCCCTTACAATGAGCAGTTCTTC. The encoded protein is CASSTATGPPYNEQFF.

The chain combines TRBV25-1 with TRBJ2-5; D may be TRBD2 (6 bases). There are 15 residues in the CDR3. V was shortened by 9 bases and J by 2 bases, with 19 bases between the two germline ends. Germline V gene lookup returns CDR1 MGHDK and CDR2 SYGVNS. CDR3: CASRVSAGLQETQYF. In nucleotides, the CDR3 is TGTGCCAGTCGCGTGTCCGCGGGACTGCAAGAGACCCAGTACTTC.

J is TRBJ1-5 and V is TRBV28; D unresolved. V lost 5 bases and J lost 8, with 10 bases in between. The CDR3 covers 12 residues. Germline values: CDR1 MDHEN, CDR2 SYDVKM. CDR3 DNA: TGTGCCAGCAGTACCCAGAGGGAGCCCCAGCATTTT. Its protein product is CASSTQREPQHF.

The rearrangement links TRBV28 to TRBJ1-2; the D is unclear. Germline V gives CDR1 MDHEN, CDR2 SYDVKM. The CDR3 loop spans 12 amino acids. Trimming took 5 bases from V and 6 from J, leaving 10 bases between them. CDR3: CASSHPLDGYTF. In DNA form, the CDR3 reads TGTGCCAGCAGTCACCCCCTGGATGGCTACACCTTC.

The chain employs TRBV5-1 and TRBJ2-7; D gene uncertain. CDR3 size: 11 residues. V dropped 4 bases and J dropped 2 bases, with 4 bases sitting between them. Germline CDR1 SGHRS, CDR2 YFSETQ. CDR3 residues: CASSEAYEQYF. As DNA, the CDR3 is TGCGCCAGCAGCGAGGCCTACGAGCAGTACTTC.

The rearrangement joins TRBV28 to TRBJ2-5, with 16 bases identical to TRBD2. V gave up 4 bases and J gave up 4 bases; unmatched junction bases: 3. CDR3 size: 16 residues. The germline V gene encodes CDR1 MDHEN and CDR2 SYDVKM. The CDR3 reads CASSSGLAGGLETQYF. The CDR3 DNA reads as TGTGCCAGCAGTTCGGGACTAGCGGGAGGGTTAGAGACCCAGTACTTC.

The chain is built from TRBV9 and TRBJ1-3; TRBD1 matches 7 bases. Germline CDR1 SGDLS, CDR2 YYNGEE. This CDR3 is built from 13 residues. With 5 bases clipped from V and 2 bases from J, the junction kept 1 base outside the gene matches. CDR3 region: CASRGTAGNTIYF. For the CDR3, the DNA is TGTGCCAGCAGAGGGACAGCTGGAAACACCATATATTTT.

The V and J genes are TRBV7-8 and TRBJ2-3; a possible D gene is TRBD1 (5 bases). Trimming pared 2 bases from V and 4 bases from J, leaving 10 bases between. CDR1 SGHVS and CDR2 FQNEAQ come from the germline V gene. This CDR3 has 14 amino acids. The chain's CDR3 is CASSLSTGSDTQYF. CDR3 DNA sequence: TGTGCCAGCAGCTTAAGTACAGGATCAGATACGCAGTATTTT.